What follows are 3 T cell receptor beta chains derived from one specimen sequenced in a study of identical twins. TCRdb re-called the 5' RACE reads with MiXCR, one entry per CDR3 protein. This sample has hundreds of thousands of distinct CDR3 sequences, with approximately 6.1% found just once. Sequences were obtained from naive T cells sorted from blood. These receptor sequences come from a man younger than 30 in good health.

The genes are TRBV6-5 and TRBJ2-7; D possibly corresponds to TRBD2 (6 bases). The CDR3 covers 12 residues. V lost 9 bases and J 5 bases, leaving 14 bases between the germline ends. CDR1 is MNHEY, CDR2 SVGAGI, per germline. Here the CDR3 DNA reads TGTGCCAGTGGGGGGAGCCTCCACGAGCAGTACTTC. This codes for CASGGSLHEQYF.

In DNA form, the CDR3 reads TGTGCCAGCAGTTACTCTACTAGCGGGAGCGGGTACTTC. Translated: CASSYSTSGSGYF. The gene calls are TRBV6-6 and TRBJ2-7; 11 bases align to TRBD2. V shed 0 bases, J shed 12 bases, and the junction held 4 bases outside the gene matches. CDR1 is MNHNY, CDR2 SVGAGI, per germline (reference sequence). The CDR3 is 13 amino acids.

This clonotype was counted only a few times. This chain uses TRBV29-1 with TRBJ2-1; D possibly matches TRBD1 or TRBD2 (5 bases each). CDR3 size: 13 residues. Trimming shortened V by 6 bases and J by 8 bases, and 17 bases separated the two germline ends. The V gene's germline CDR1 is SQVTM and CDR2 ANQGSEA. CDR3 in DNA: TGCAGCGTAACCCGGGACCTTAGGGATGAGCAGTTCTTC. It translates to CSVTRDLRDEQFF.